Included here is one T cell receptor (beta chain) sequence, with context. At least ten counts were recorded for this clonotype. It lacks a known antigen. No base qualities exist here, and no much larger clone lies one base off it. The sample originates from a study of Graves' ophthalmopathy and Graves' hyperthyroidism (dated by TCRdb to the late 2010s). In the study overall: Peripheral blood was collected before any treatment was given, at the time of initial diagnosis. The study used signatures of the TCR beta repertoire to tell Graves' ophthalmopathy apart from Graves' hyperthyroidism and to predict which patients would progress to ophthalmopathy. In total, 135 blood samples were TCR-sequenced: 40 to 45 ophthalmopathy, 80 or so hyperthyroidism and some 17 hyperthyroidism-to-ophthalmopathy patients. To explore V-J signatures that distinguish ophthalmopathy from hyperthyroidism, a discovery set of around 100 patients was enrolled, made up of approximately 45 with ophthalmopathy and some 60 with stable hyperthyroidism. For independent validation, a separate cohort was made up of 18 hyperthyroidism patients plus 17 patients who later progressed from hyperthyroidism to ophthalmopathy. In about 6 hyperthyroidism patients, the T-cell repertoire of thyroid tissue was compared with the T-cell repertoire of blood. Following sampling, methimazole starting at 30 mg daily was administered to hyperthyroidism patients, and high-dose intravenous methylprednisolone was administered to ophthalmopathy patients. The 95 to 100 discovery patients were randomly divided into training and test sets at a 7:3 ratio. Broad study findings and their caveats: In validation, the model predicted ophthalmopathy progression with 55% to 71% sensitivity and roughly 72% specificity; some 13 predicted patients were CT-confirmed with GO in a median of approximately 6.5 months. Among expanded thyroid clonotypes with frequency above 0.001, most also showed up in blood, which suggests that blood repertoires may reflect the thyroid immune response. In cross-validation, the 13-signature model distinguished ophthalmopathy from stable hyperthyroidism with about 89% sensitivity and around 81% specificity, while in the test set the corresponding values were about 80% and 75%. Sample size was not predetermined statistically, and investigators were not blinded to group allocation.

Between the V and J ends, shortened by 6 bases and 0 bases respectively, the junction contains 8 bases. CDR1 and CDR2, per the germline V gene (reference sequence), are SEHNR and FQNEAQ. The CDR3 covers 13 residues, taking in both the cysteine and the phenylalanine. Only the CDR3 DNA is retained, 39 bases long and in frame from the first base. Ophthalmopathy patients were characterized by moderately to severely active disease, a Clinical Activity Score of at least 3, a NOSPECS grade of at least 4, and a disease duration under 3 months. Anyone with other autoimmune diseases, uncontrolled infections, pregnancy or lactation was excluded from the study. Diagnosis relied on clinical symptoms, serum thyroxine, TRAb, thyroid ultrasound and orbital computed tomography. Using Ficoll-Paque density gradient centrifugation, PBMCs were isolated from 10 ml of fresh peripheral blood. Total RNA was extracted using Trizol reagent, and RNA quality was checked on an Agilent 2100 Bioanalyzer.

TCR beta CDR3 regions were amplified from RNA transcripts for repertoire sequencing. The first round was an RT-PCR using HTBI primers with the Qiagen OneStep RT-PCR kit, and this first round was followed by a second-round multiplex PCR, then size selection and purification. Libraries were sequenced on an Illumina HiSeq2000 using paired-end 100 bp reads. Under the source paper's analysis protocol: SOAPnuke was used for read processing, and reads with adapters, uncalled bases, a mean Phred below 15, or no exact constant-primer or identifier match were discarded. COPE v1.2.5 was used to merge high-quality paired reads. Unique nucleotide sequences were defined as clonotypes and aligned to IMGT TRB V, D and J references using MiTCR v1.1. The analysis was limited to V-J combinations with a frequency above 0.0001, which together covered 99.2% of the repertoires. A TCR clonal expansion and chaos score per V-J combination was defined as the ratio of F50 clonal expansion to chaos observed in the TCRdist matrix. Welch's t-statistics and random forest were used to narrow the features down to around 13 V-J combinations, which were then fed into a naive Bayes classifier. The Morisita-Horn index was used to measure how similar the thyroid and blood repertoires were. TCRdb's own reprocessing of the public reads used fastp at Q25 and MiXCR and kept productive beta chains. Records with the same CDR3 protein are collapsed into one entry carrying the most frequent genes and DNA. These V and J calls originate from TCRdb's pipeline instead of the authors' own analysis. The sample table holds some 210,000 distinct CDR3 sequences, of which approximately 28% were seen once. About 9.3% of the sample is in the top ten clones.

Material: peripheral blood. The chain was built from TRBV7-9 and TRBJ2-5; the D gene may be TRBD1 or TRBD2, since each aligns over 5 bases. The source of this sequence is a man aged 45 to 65 with Graves' ophthalmopathy. Donor details come from another sample of the same person, matched by shared clones. The nucleotide sequence reads TGTGCCAGCAGGGGACCCCACCAAGAGACCCAGTACTTC. Its protein reads: CASRGPHQETQYF.